This T cell receptor beta chain comes out of a study of blood T cell repertoires in COVID-19. The overall study: Acute and convalescent COVID-19 specimens originated in the United States, Italy and Spain.

Which cohort a participant joined came from the clinical history participants gave. The germline gives CDR1 SGHDT, CDR2 YYEEEE. The CDR3 length is 14 residues. The J segment lost 9 bases and the V segment lost 4 bases, leaving 7 bases of the junction unmatched. TCRdb's copy holds only in-frame clones and misses some; the assay was immunoSEQ multiplex PCR. This table holds a few hundred thousand clones, 90% to 95% found once. The sample consisted of PBMCs or T cells enriched from blood (not recorded which). The sequence was collected from a middle-aged woman who had been exposed to COVID-19. The chain employs TRBV5-6 and TRBJ1-5, with TRBD1 matching over 10 bases. The CDR3: CASSTGTGEGPQHF. The DNA for the CDR3 is TGTGCCAGCAGCACCGGGACAGGGGAAGGGCCCCAGCATTTT. The full variable domain, in which reference TRBV5-6 and TRBJ1-5 provide the parts outside the CDR3, is DAGVTQSPTHLIKTRGQQVTLRCSPKSGHDTVSWYQQALGQGPQFIFQYYEEEERQRGNFPDRFSGHQFPNYSSELNVNALLLGDSALYLCASSTGTGEGPQHFGDGTRLSIL.